This T cell receptor beta chain is drawn from a study of beta chain features in type 1 diabetes. Study results and caveats: All four CD4+ subsets of Type 1 diabetes patients contained TCRB CDR3s that were moderately but significantly shorter.

In germline, CDR1 is SGHTA, CDR2 FQGNSA. Trimming took 3 bases from V and 2 from J; bases not matched to a gene: 0. This CDR3 has 14 residues. Since all of the isolated RNA was reverse transcribed, expressed TCRB transcripts were what got sequenced. This table comes from immunoSEQ multiplex PCR, and its TCRdb copy is limited to in-frame clones, with some not included. The table records around 650,000 clones, about an eighth of them present only once. This clone was counted between two and nine times. As yet, its antigen is unknown. The sample carries other DNA sequences with the same CDR3. The receptor's source is a man aged 25 to 40 with type 1 diabetes. V gene TRBV7-2 combines with J gene TRBJ1-5, with TRBD1 matching 8 bases. The specimen was naive CD4+ T cells from blood. The CDR3 nucleotides are TGTGCCAGCAGCTTGGGACAGGGCAATCAGCCCCAGCATTTT. This encodes CASSLGQGNQPQHF. The full variable domain, completed using reference TRBV7-2 and TRBJ1-5, is GAGVSQSPSNKVTEKGKDVELRCDPISGHTALYWYRQSLGQGLEFLIYFQGNSAPDKSGLPSDRFSAERTGGSVSTLTIQRTQQEDSAVYLCASSLGQGNQPQHFGDGTRLSIL.